Sequencing of this T cell receptor (beta chain) was carried out in a study of identical twins. General study results and limits: Some out-of-frame alpha sequences were shared by twins, and these showed excess low generation probability. Twins' surplus sharing was weaker for beta out-of-frame sequences.

TCRdb reprocessed the 5' RACE reads via MiXCR and lists one record per CDR3 protein. Seen here are about 240,000 distinct CDR3 sequences, under 12% observed once, and the top ten hold 10%. This clonotype was seen more than once but under ten times. Its antigen is undetermined. The source material was memory T cells sorted from blood. This receptor was identified in a man in his forties or fifties in good health.

The CDR3 is CASSQGRRGVRNEQFF. As DNA, the CDR3 is TGTGCCAGCAGCCAAGGGAGGCGGGGGGTAAGGAATGAGCAGTTCTTC. V usage is TRBV3-1 and J usage is TRBJ2-1, with 8 bases identical to TRBD2. Germline-derived CDR1 and CDR2 are LGHDT and YNNKEL (reference sequence). CDR3 length: 16 residues. V shed 1 base, J shed 7 bases, and the junction held 9 bases outside the gene matches.